The clone carrying this T cell receptor beta chain was seen at least ten times. No antigen is known for it. The data are from a study of T cell repertoires in cytomegalovirus infection. Study background: Matching HLA type and CMV infection were both indicated by public TCR beta signatures.

TCRdb redid the calling of the reads with MiXCR, one entry per CDR3 protein. The sample records some 200,000 distinct CDR3 sequences, 8% to 10% being singletons. Whole-study findings and limits: CMV carriers with the relevant HLA were identified by cumulative public TCR beta family frequency. CMV-specific TCR beta clonotypes restricted by HLA-C were the ones dominating the ex vivo response.

The V and J ends lost 4 bases and 5 bases, in that order; junction bases with no gene match: 8. The CDR3 consists of 14 residues. Germline V CDR1 and CDR2: MNHEY, SMNVEV (reference sequence). Sequencing was carried out using PBMCs. The TCR comes from a human donor in good health (CMV status not recorded). Some clones in this sample may be carry-over from other donors' samples. This rearrangement joins TRBV27 to TRBJ2-7; TRBD2 matches at 7 bases. The CDR3 spells CASSSLAGYHEQYF. The CDR3 DNA reads as TGTGCCAGCAGTTCCTTAGCGGGCTACCACGAGCAGTACTTC.